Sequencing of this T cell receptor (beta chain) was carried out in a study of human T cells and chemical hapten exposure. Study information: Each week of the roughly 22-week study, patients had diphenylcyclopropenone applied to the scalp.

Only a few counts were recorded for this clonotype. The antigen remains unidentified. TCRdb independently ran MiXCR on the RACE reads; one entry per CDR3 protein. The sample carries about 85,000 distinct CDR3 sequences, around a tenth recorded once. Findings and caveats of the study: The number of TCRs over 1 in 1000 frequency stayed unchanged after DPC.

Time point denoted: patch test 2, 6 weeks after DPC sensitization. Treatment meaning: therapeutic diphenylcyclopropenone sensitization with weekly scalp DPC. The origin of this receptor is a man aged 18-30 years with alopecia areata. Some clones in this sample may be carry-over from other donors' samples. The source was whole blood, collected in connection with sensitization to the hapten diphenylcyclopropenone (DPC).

The CDR3 DNA follows: TGTGCCAGCAGCGTAGCCTTAAGAGATACTGAAGCTTTCTTT. Amino acids: CASSVALRDTEAFF. V usage is TRBV9 and J usage is TRBJ1-1, with no clear D. V was clipped by 0 bases and J by 5 bases, with 11 bases between them. The CDR3 runs 14 residues. Looked up from germline, CDR1 is SGDLS and CDR2 is YYNGEE.